One sample yielded the 32 T cell receptor beta chains listed below, sequenced in a study of blood T cells in healthy people across ages. Primed by a sample-barcoded 5' primer and a J-beta primer mix, a second PCR proceeded for 7 to 11 cycles. TCRdb passed the 5' RACE reads through MiXCR, listing each CDR3 protein once. The sample has 550,000 to 800,000 distinct CDR3 sequences, about a third seen once. Material for sequencing was blood. These receptors were obtained from a woman older than 75 in good health.

This clonotype was counted only a few times. The junction departs from the called germline gene at one end, perhaps through a read error. This chain links TRBV7-2 with TRBJ1-2, with a possible D match to TRBD1 (6 bases). The CDR3 runs 15 residues. Germline CDR1 is SGHTA and CDR2 is FQGNSA. The CDR3 sequence is CASSAWTAASYGHTF. In DNA form, the CDR3 reads TGTGCCAGCAGCGCATGGACAGCGGCTTCGTATGGCCACACCTTC.

This clonotype showed up just a few times. The junction differs from germline at one of its ends, possibly a read error. The chain combines TRBV7-9 with TRBJ1-4; perhaps TRBD1 as D (5 bases). From germline, CDR1 is SEHNR and CDR2 FQNEAQ (reference sequence). The CDR3 runs to 12 residues. The CDR3: CTSSPRAEKLFF. The CDR3 DNA sequence: TGTACCAGCAGCCCCAGGGCTGAAAAACTGTTTTTT.

To note about this clonotype: The limits of the CDR3 on the DNA are not certain, so only TCRdb's listed CDR3 is given. The chain links TRBV20-1 to TRBJ2-3. Germline CDR1 and CDR2: DFQATT and SNEGSKA (reference sequence). Including both end residues, the CDR3 is 13 amino acids long. The CDR3 region is CSTSVTGTDTQYF.

There are many counts of this clonotype. The chain couples TRBV10-3 to TRBJ2-5; tentatively, D is TRBD1 (6 bases). V lost 8 bases and J lost 3, with 13 bases in between. Germline CDR1 reads ENHRY; CDR2 reads SYGVKD. The length of the CDR3 is 13 residues. The CDR3 loop is CAIGTTGKETQYF. The CDR3 DNA reads as TGTGCCATCGGTACGACAGGAAAAGAGACCCAGTACTTC.

The chain employs TRBV27 and TRBJ2-7; a weak D match, TRBD1 (6 bases). Germline V gene sequence: CDR1 MNHEY, CDR2 SMNVEV (reference sequence). V lost 5 bases and J lost 3, with 14 bases in between. This CDR3 comprises 14 residues. DNA for the CDR3: TGTGCCAGCAGTACAGGGTTCTCCTACTACGAGCAGTACTTC. Translation: CASSTGFSYYEQYF.

Comments on this clonotype: A much larger clone lies a single base off, so this may be a read error. The chain employs TRBV5-1 and TRBJ2-5; possible D gene TRBD2, 6 bases. CDR1 SGHRS and CDR2 YFSETQ come from the germline V gene. V was shortened by 2 bases and J by 11 bases, with 25 bases between the two germline ends. The CDR3 is 16 residues long. CDR3 nucleotides: TGCGCCAGCAGCTTTGATACAGCGGGCCTCGGCGGGGAGCAGTACTTC. Translation: CASSFDTAGLGGEQYF.

Judged by abundance, this clonotype is medium-sized. This chain uses TRBV20-1 with TRBJ1-5, with D maybe TRBD1 (6 bases). The V gene's germline CDR1 is DFQATT and CDR2 SNEGSKA (reference sequence). The CDR3 spans 15 residues. Deletions cut 6 bases from V and 1 base from J, with 16 bases between. The CDR3 nucleotides read TGCAGTGCGAACGTGTTGGGGGGCAGCAATCAGCCCCAGCATTTT. It yields the protein CSANVLGGSNQPQHF.

This clonotype was detected ten times or more. The chain uses TRBV12-3 or TRBV12-4 and TRBJ2-5; D call uncertain. Between the trimmed V and J ends, which lost 5 bases and 0 bases, there was a span of 13 bases. This CDR3 has 15 residues. In DNA, the CDR3 is TGTGCCAGCAGTCCCAGCATTTCGTACCAAGAGACCCAGTACTTC. Amino acids: CASSPSISYQETQYF.

This clonotype was recorded a few times. V is TRBV20-1 and J is TRBJ1-1; D remains ambiguous. The CDR3 is made up of 14 amino acids. Per germline, CDR1 DFQATT and CDR2 SNEGSKA (reference sequence). V lost 5 bases, J lost 1 base, and 14 bases lay in between. CDR3 sequence: CSALRTEANTEAFF. DNA for the CDR3: TGCAGTGCTCTAAGGACGGAGGCGAACACTGAAGCTTTCTTT.

CDR3 sequence: CASSPGTSDNEKLFF. CDR3 bases: TGCGCCAGCAGCCCCGGGACCTCGGACAATGAAAAACTGTTTTTT. J is TRBJ1-4 and V is TRBV5-1; possibly TRBD1 for D (5 bases). Between the trimmed V and J ends, which lost 4 bases and 5 bases, there was a span of 15 bases. This CDR3 is 15 amino acids long. CDR1 and CDR2 (germline): SGHRS, YFSETQ.

This clonotype occurred once. The chain has TRBV6-6 and TRBJ1-5; D is uncertain. The CDR3 totals 14 residues. CDR1 and CDR2 (germline): MNHNY, SVGAGI (reference sequence). Trimming removed 6 bases at V and 4 bases at J, with 13 bases between. CDR3 nucleotides: TGTGCCAGCAGGGGTCTCGACGCGAATCAGCCCCAGCATTTT. Protein sequence: CASRGLDANQPQHF.

The chain is built from TRBV7-9 and TRBJ1-5; TRBD1 agrees at 7 bases. Trimming at V came to 8 bases and at J to 5 bases, leaving 9 bases not matched to a gene. Germline CDR1 reads SEHNR; CDR2 reads FQNEAQ (reference sequence). This CDR3 contains 14 residues. CDR3 in DNA: TGTGCCAGCGGCCGGGACAGTTTTGATCAGCCCCAGCATTTT. Protein: CASGRDSFDQPQHF.

In its sample, this clonotype was seen a few times. The rearrangement uses TRBV2 and TRBJ1-1, with 10 bases fitting TRBD1. The CDR3 is 14 amino acids. V lost 1 base to trimming and J lost 4 bases; unmatched junction nucleotides: 0. CDR1 is SNHLY and CDR2 is FYNNEI in the germline V gene. The CDR3 region has the DNA TGTGCCAGCAGTGAAGGGACAGGGGGCACTGAAGCTTTCTTT. Translated: CASSEGTGGTEAFF.

The rearrangement joins TRBV20-1 to TRBJ2-1; TRBD1 might be the D (5 bases). Germline V gives CDR1 DFQATT, CDR2 SNEGSKA (reference sequence). Trimming removed 0 bases from V and 8 bases from J, with 20 bases in between. The CDR3 length is 16 residues. The CDR3 sequence is CSARDGAAARCDEQFF. The CDR3 coding sequence is TGCAGTGCTAGAGATGGGGCGGCCGCACGATGCGATGAGCAGTTCTTC.

There are a few counts of this clonotype. V and J are TRBV5-1 and TRBJ2-7; 9 bases agree with TRBD1. The CDR3 totals 15 residues. Germline CDR1 is SGHRS and CDR2 is YFSETQ. The J segment lost 3 bases and the V segment lost 4 bases, leaving 8 bases of the junction unmatched. CDR3 DNA sequence: TGCGCCAGCAGCCCTGGACAGGGGCCACTCTACGAGCAGTACTTC. It specifies CASSPGQGPLYEQYF.

The V call is TRBV5-1, the J call TRBJ2-3; TRBD2 matches 11 bases. CDR3 length: 16 amino acids. Germline CDR1 and CDR2: SGHRS and YFSETQ. J lost 3 bases, V lost 7 bases, and 10 bases had no gene match. The CDR3 region is CASLASGGPGTDTQYF. Written as DNA, the CDR3 is TGCGCCAGCTTGGCTAGCGGGGGGCCGGGTACAGATACGCAGTATTTT.

In this sample, this clonotype turned up a few times. The genes are TRBV25-1 and TRBJ1-1; a possible D gene is TRBD1 (5 bases). V was trimmed by 1 base and J by 5 bases, leaving 23 bases between them. The CDR3 covers 18 residues. Per the germline V gene, CDR1 is MGHDK and CDR2 is SYGVNS. DNA for the CDR3: TGTGCCAGCAGTGAATTTGGGGTAGGGTCGGGGGAAGGGACTGAAGCTTTCTTT. Its protein product is CASSEFGVGSGEGTEAFF.

In its sample, this clonotype was seen many times. The genes are TRBV7-3 and TRBJ2-1, with D possibly TRBD2 on 6 matching bases. Germline V lookup: CDR1 SGHTA, CDR2 FQGTGA. Deletions cut 2 bases from V and 10 bases from J, with 12 bases between. This CDR3 comprises 13 residues. The CDR3 protein is CASSLRGGLEQFF. For the CDR3, the DNA is TGTGCCAGCAGCTTACGGGGAGGACTGGAGCAGTTCTTC.

In regard to this clonotype: It may be a read error: a sequence one base away is much more abundant. The V and J genes are TRBV18 and TRBJ2-7; 11 bases are shared with TRBD1. Germline-derived CDR1 and CDR2 are KGHSH and LQKENI. This CDR3 spans 16 amino acids. CDR3 sequence reads: CASSTTGTGGSCEQYF. The CDR3 nucleotides are TGTGCCAGCTCAACCACCGGGACAGGGGGTTCCTGCGAGCAGTACTTC.

This clonotype was counted at least ten times. A much larger clonotype is one base distant, so this may be a read error. The chain joins TRBV12-3 or TRBV12-4 to TRBJ2-7; possible D gene TRBD1, 5 bases. V was cut by 6 bases and J by 3 bases, with 21 bases left in between. The CDR3 spans 16 residues. The DNA of the CDR3 is TGTGCCAGCAGCTTGCCCCAGGGTGGGGTCTGCTACGAGCAGTACTTC. It codes for CASSLPQGGVCYEQYF.

This clonotype was counted ten times or more. The J gene is TRBJ1-1, the V gene TRBV7-9; D gene ambiguous. The germline V gene has CDR1 SEHNR and CDR2 FQNEAQ (reference sequence). The V and J ends lost 5 bases and 3 bases respectively, with 7 bases between them. This CDR3 region has 12 residues. In DNA form, the CDR3 reads TGTGCCAGCAGCCGGAGGGACACTGAAGCTTTCTTT. Its protein is CASSRRDTEAFF. The entire variable domain, with the rest obtained from reference TRBV7-9 and TRBJ1-1, is as follows: DTGVSQNPRHKITKRGQNVTFRCDPISEHNRLYWYRQTLGQGPEFLTYFQNEAQLEKSRLLSDRFSAERPKGSFSTLEIQRTEQGDSAMYLCASSRRDTEAFFGQGTRLTVV.

This clonotype showed up just a few times. The chain joins TRBV5-1 to TRBJ1-6; D may be TRBD1 (5 bases). The germline CDR1 and CDR2 sequences are SGHRS and YFSETQ. This CDR3 is 15 amino acids long. Trimming shortened V by 4 bases and J by 7 bases, and 15 bases separated the two germline ends. The CDR3 protein is CASSTADSTNSPLHF. CDR3 DNA: TGCGCCAGCAGCACTGCTGACAGTACGAATTCACCCCTCCACTTT.

The J gene is TRBJ2-5, the V gene TRBV7-2; unclear D gene. This CDR3 contains 10 residues. V lost 5 bases, J lost 8 bases, and 6 bases lay in between. Germline-derived CDR1 and CDR2 are SGHTA and FQGNSA. CDR3 sequence (DNA): TGTGCCAGCAGCGCGACAACCCAGTACTTC. Protein: CASSATTQYF. The full variable domain, rest sourced from reference TRBV7-2 and TRBJ2-5, is GAGVSQSPSNKVTEKGKDVELRCDPISGHTALYWYRQSLGQGLEFLIYFQGNSAPDKSGLPSDRFSAERTGGSVSTLTIQRTQQEDSAVYLCASSATTQYFGPGTRLLVL.

This clonotype was detected only a few times. The chain carries TRBV20-1 and TRBJ1-5, with 7 bases aligning to TRBD1. Germline values: CDR1 DFQATT, CDR2 SNEGSKA (reference sequence). V gave up 3 bases and J gave up 2 bases; unmatched junction bases: 7. The CDR3 is made up of 15 amino acids. CDR3 protein: CSARTGQIGNQPQHF. DNA for the CDR3: TGCAGTGCTAGGACAGGGCAGATCGGCAATCAGCCCCAGCATTTT.

Many counts were recorded for this clonotype. V gene TRBV6-2 or TRBV6-3 combines with J gene TRBJ2-2; 8 nucleotides align to TRBD2. CDR3 length: 17 residues. Trimming took 6 bases from V and 0 from J; bases not matched to a gene: 9. CDR1 and CDR2 from the germline V gene are MNHEY and SVGEGT. The CDR3 protein is CASSRVAGRPNTGELFF. CDR3 DNA sequence: TGTGCCAGCAGCAGGGTAGCGGGGCGCCCGAACACCGGGGAGCTGTTTTTT.

Comments on this clonotype: The germline gene is not matched at one end of the junction; a read error may be the cause. V and J are TRBV4-3 and TRBJ1-1; possible D gene TRBD1, 6 bases. The CDR3 has 15 amino acids. The germline V gene has CDR1 LGHNA and CDR2 YSLEER. The CDR3 protein is CASSQEANRDTKAFF. The CDR3 DNA follows: TGCGCCAGCAGCCAAGAGGCGAACAGGGACACTAAAGCTTTCTTT.

This clonotype appeared a few times. V gene TRBV11-2 combines with J gene TRBJ1-6, with 7 bases that match TRBD1. This CDR3 comprises 16 residues. Germline V gives CDR1 SGHAT, CDR2 FQNNGV. V shed 1 base, J shed 3 bases, and the junction held 3 bases outside the gene matches. CDR3 sequence (DNA): TGTGCCAGCAGCTTAGGACAGGGAAACTATAATTCACCCCTCCACTTT. This translates into CASSLGQGNYNSPLHF.

This chain links TRBV6-6 with TRBJ1-6; D is unclear. Germline V gene lookup returns CDR1 MNHNY and CDR2 SVGAGI (reference sequence). This CDR3 is built from 12 residues. V lost 11 bases, J lost 1 base, and 6 bases lay in between. CDR3: CAGWSYNSPLHF. In nucleotides, the CDR3 is TGTGCCGGGTGGTCCTATAATTCACCCCTCCACTTT.

As for this clonotype: At one boundary the junction diverges from the germline segment, which might be a read error. V gene TRBV18 combines with J gene TRBJ2-1; tentatively, D is TRBD1 (6 bases). From germline, CDR1 is KGHSH and CDR2 LQKENI. The CDR3 spans 13 residues. CDR3 in DNA: TGTGCCAGCTCCCCGGACAGAGACAATGGGCAGTTCTTC. It specifies CASSPDRDNGQFF.

The rearrangement joins TRBV5-1 to TRBJ1-3; D remains ambiguous. Germline loops: CDR1 SGHRS, CDR2 YFSETQ. The CDR3 consists of 16 residues. V lost 1 base and J lost 0, with 11 bases in between. CDR3 protein: CASSLKAASSGNTIYF. The DNA for the CDR3 is TGCGCCAGCAGCTTGAAAGCAGCAAGCTCTGGAAACACCATATATTTT.

This clonotype was seen more than once but under ten times. Given a much more abundant clone one base away, this may be a read error. V usage is TRBV9 and J usage is TRBJ2-3, with no clear D. The V end was cut by 0 bases, the J end by 4 bases, with 12 bases between. CDR1 is SGDLS and CDR2 is YYNGEE in the germline V gene. This CDR3 contains 15 residues. The chain's CDR3 is CASSVGPTSADTQYF. Here the CDR3 DNA reads TGTGCCAGCAGCGTAGGGCCGACGAGCGCAGATACGCAGTATTTT.

About this clonotype itself: Relative to the germline gene, one junction end is altered; a read error may explain this. The genes are TRBV28 and TRBJ2-1; no definite D call. CDR3 length: 16 amino acids. The germline CDR1 and CDR2 sequences are MDHEN and SYDVKM. CDR3 region: CTSSFRLSRSYNEQFF. DNA for the CDR3: TGTACCAGCAGTTTCCGATTGTCTAGATCCTACAATGAGCAGTTCTTC.